This T cell receptor beta chain was documented in a study of Ad26.COV2.S vaccination and SARS-CoV-2 variants. Generated by immunoSEQ multiplex PCR, the TCRdb table keeps only in-frame clones and is missing some. Of approximately 480,000 clones in the sample, around 88% were seen once. As for treatment: about 20 received Ad26.COV2.S at low or high dose, single or two shots; about five received placebo; per-sample allocation not given. The samples date from day 63 after the first vaccine or placebo injection. The shot given was an Ad26 vector that makes Wuhan-strain SARS-CoV-2 spike. From germline, CDR1 is MDHEN and CDR2 SYDVKM. The CDR3 is made up of 15 amino acids. V lost 6 bases to trimming and J lost 4 bases; unmatched junction nucleotides: 9.

The source material was peripheral blood, sampled in a trial of Ad26.COV2.S vaccine versus placebo. The source is a person aged 18-65 years who received the Ad26.COV2.S COVID-19 vaccine or a placebo. The chain has TRBV28 and TRBJ1-5; 7 bases fit TRBD1. In DNA form, the CDR3 reads TGTGCCAGCAGCACTAACAGGGGACGGAATCAGCCCCAGCATTTT. Translating gives CASSTNRGRNQPQHF. The full variable domain, in which reference TRBV28 and TRBJ1-5 provide the parts outside the CDR3, is DVKVTQSSRYLVKRTGEKVFLECVQDMDHENMFWYRQDPGLGLRLIYFSYDVKMKEKGDIPEGYSVSREKKERFSLILESASTNQTSMYLCASSTNRGRNQPQHFGDGTRLSIL.